Presented here are 21 T cell receptor beta chains from one specimen sequenced in a study of T cell repertoires in cytomegalovirus infection (dated by TCRdb to the late 2010s). Sequenced on an Illumina HiSeq 1500. TCRdb redid the processing of the public reads, applying fastp at Q25 and MiXCR, and retained in-frame beta chains. Rows merge per CDR3 protein into single entries with the most common DNA and genes. The sample table contains roughly 320,000 distinct CDR3 sequences; only one count was recorded for over 7.5% of them. Of the sample, around 4.5% falls within the top ten clones. The specimen sequenced was PBMCs. The source of these receptors is a human donor in good health (CMV status not recorded). Some clones in this sample may be carry-over from other donors' samples.

This clonotype was recorded at least ten times. The V call is TRBV25-1, the J call TRBJ2-1; 9 bases agree with TRBD2. This CDR3 contains 15 residues. Trimming at V came to 9 bases and at J to 3 bases, leaving 9 bases not matched to a gene. Germline V gives CDR1 MGHDK, CDR2 SYGVNS. This CDR3 is CARGVSGSNYNEQFF. CDR3 bases: TGTGCCAGGGGGGTTAGCGGGAGCAACTACAATGAGCAGTTCTTC.

A few counts support this clonotype. This chain connects TRBV2 to TRBJ1-2; tentatively, D is TRBD1 (5 bases). The CDR3 is made up of 15 amino acids. Germline assignment: CDR1 SNHLY and CDR2 FYNNEI. V was clipped by 8 bases and J by 3 bases, with 19 bases between them. The CDR3 loop reads CASGGSDSGYYGYTF. The CDR3 bases are TGTGCCAGCGGGGGTTCTGACAGTGGATACTATGGCTACACCTTC.

This clonotype has ten or more counts. The rearrangement uses TRBV7-2 and TRBJ2-3; TRBD2 agrees at 7 bases. This CDR3 is 15 amino acids long. Germline V lookup: CDR1 SGHTA, CDR2 FQGNSA. Losses at the gene ends were 3 bases for V and 4 bases for J; bases not matched to a gene: 7. The CDR3 here is CASSFGGRSADTQYF. In nucleotides, the CDR3 is TGTGCCAGCAGCTTTGGCGGGAGATCCGCAGATACGCAGTATTTT.

This clonotype was detected a few times. The rearrangement joins TRBV7-8 to TRBJ2-3, with D unclear. The V gene's germline CDR1 is SGHVS and CDR2 FQNEAQ. CDR3 size: 13 residues. Trimming pared 5 bases from V and 2 bases from J, leaving 8 bases between. The DNA of the CDR3 is TGTGCCAGCAGCCTTTCTACCACAGATACGCAGTATTTT. As protein: CASSLSTTDTQYF.

This clonotype came up many times. This chain uses TRBV7-8 with TRBJ2-2; 8 nucleotides match TRBD1. The J segment lost 1 base and the V segment lost 4 bases, leaving 2 bases of the junction unmatched. CDR3 size: 15 residues. Germline V gene sequence: CDR1 SGHVS, CDR2 FQNEAQ. The CDR3 here is CASSSGTGNTGELFF. Here the CDR3 DNA reads TGTGCCAGCAGCTCCGGGACAGGGAACACCGGGGAGCTGTTTTTT.

The chain combines TRBV11-2 with TRBJ2-1; TRBD2 agrees at 12 bases. The CDR3 runs 15 residues. The germline CDR1 and CDR2 sequences are SGHAT and FQNNGV. V shed 5 bases and J 5 bases; nucleotides not matched to a gene: 4. CDR3 region: CASSHTSGRNNEQFF. The CDR3 coding sequence is TGTGCCAGCAGCCACACTAGCGGGAGGAACAATGAGCAGTTCTTC.

This clonotype was recorded a few times. The V call is TRBV6-5, the J call TRBJ2-7; 8 bases fit TRBD2. V lost 3 bases and J lost 5; bases outside the gene matches: 12. The CDR3 contains 16 residues. Looked up from germline, CDR1 is MNHEY and CDR2 is SVGAGI. CDR3 sequence (DNA): TGTGCCAGCAGTTATTCGGGGACTAGGGGCTTGAACGAGCAGTACTTC. Amino acids: CASSYSGTRGLNEQYF.

This clonotype was counted between two and nine times. The genes are TRBV28 and TRBJ2-7, with a weak D call TRBD1 (7 bases). V was clipped by 2 bases and J by 3 bases, with 11 bases between them. The CDR3 totals 14 residues. Germline V lookup: CDR1 MDHEN, CDR2 SYDVKM. CDR3 nucleotide sequence: TGTGCCAGCAGTTTACCAGGGGGGAACTACGAGCAGTACTTC. Its translation is CASSLPGGNYEQYF.

This clonotype was seen repeatedly, ten times or more. This rearrangement joins TRBV20-1 to TRBJ1-5; D is unresolved. Germline CDR1 and CDR2: DFQATT and SNEGSKA (reference sequence). The V end was cut by 3 bases, the J end by 2 bases, with 11 bases between. The CDR3 loop spans 14 amino acids. CDR3: CSARARRGNQPQHF. CDR3 nucleotide sequence: TGCAGTGCTAGGGCCCGTCGGGGCAATCAGCCCCAGCATTTT.

This clonotype was picked up a small number of times. The genes are TRBV12-3 or TRBV12-4 and TRBJ1-4; 8 bases are shared with TRBD1. There are 14 residues in the CDR3. V lost 6 bases, J lost 6 bases, and 6 bases stayed unmatched. The CDR3 spells CASRRTGRDEKLFF. The CDR3 region has the DNA TGTGCCAGCAGGCGGACAGGGCGAGATGAAAAACTGTTTTTT.

This chain links TRBV7-9 with TRBJ2-1, with 8 bases lining up with TRBD2. The junction had 9 bases not matched to a gene; V was cut back by 1 base and J by 10 bases. Germline CDR1 and CDR2: SEHNR and FQNEAQ (reference sequence). The CDR3 is 15 amino acids. In DNA, the CDR3 is TGTGCCAGCAGCTTAGGGCTAGCGGGCGTTGGCGAGCAGTTCTTC. Amino acids: CASSLGLAGVGEQFF. The full variable domain, in which reference TRBV7-9 and TRBJ2-1 provide the parts outside the CDR3, is DTGVSQNPRHKITKRGQNVTFRCDPISEHNRLYWYRQTLGQGPEFLTYFQNEAQLEKSRLLSDRFSAERPKGSFSTLEIQRTEQGDSAMYLCASSLGLAGVGEQFFGPGTRLTVL.

The chain couples TRBV11-2 to TRBJ1-4; 7 bases fit TRBD1. The CDR3 covers 15 residues. The V segment lost 3 bases and the J segment 8 bases; nucleotides outside the gene matches: 9. From germline, CDR1 is SGHAT and CDR2 FQNNGV. CDR3 nucleotide sequence: TGTGCCAGCAGCTTCTCCCCAGGGGGGAGCGAAAAACTGTTTTTT. This codes for CASSFSPGGSEKLFF.

In this sample, this clonotype turned up many times. The chain links TRBV7-2 to TRBJ2-1; TRBD1 aligns across 10 bases. The V gene's germline CDR1 is SGHTA and CDR2 FQGNSA. J gave up 4 bases and V 5 bases, and 8 bases lay outside the gene matches. The CDR3 totals 16 residues. The CDR3 coding sequence is TGTGCCAGCAGCCCCGGGACAGGGGTGCAATACAATGAGCAGTTCTTC. Translation: CASSPGTGVQYNEQFF.

In this sample, this clonotype turned up many times. Written as DNA, the CDR3 is TGTGCCAGCAGCTACCCCGACAGGGGCGAGCAGTACTTC. Protein: CASSYPDRGEQYF. The rearrangement uses TRBV7-2 and TRBJ2-7; 8 bases agree with TRBD1. The CDR3 has 13 amino acids. Germline CDR1 is SGHTA and CDR2 is FQGNSA. Germline trimming cut 4 bases from V and 6 bases from J; bases unmatched to any gene: 5.

This clonotype was counted many times. The J gene is TRBJ1-1, the V gene TRBV28, with D hard to call. Germline CDR1 and CDR2: MDHEN and SYDVKM. The CDR3 sequence is 13 residues long. V gave up 9 bases and J gave up 4 bases, with 15 bases separating them. The CDR3 DNA is TGTGCCAGTTGGACGCCCTCGGTCACTGAAGCTTTCTTT. Amino acids: CASWTPSVTEAFF.

The rearrangement joins TRBV15 to TRBJ1-2; TRBD1 might be the D (6 bases). Trimming left V 5 bases short and J 4 bases short, with 20 bases between. The CDR3 runs to 16 residues. Germline CDR1 and CDR2: LNHNV and YYDKDF (reference sequence). This CDR3 is CATSPGDRQVSYGYTF. CDR3 nucleotides: TGTGCCACCAGCCCCGGAGACCGACAGGTTTCCTATGGCTACACCTTC.

At least ten counts were recorded for this clonotype. V and J are TRBV6-2 or TRBV6-3 and TRBJ2-5; TRBD1 aligns across 12 bases. The CDR3 spans 16 residues. Trimming took 8 bases from V and 4 from J; bases not matched to a gene: 11. Germline V gene data show CDR1 as MNHEY and CDR2 as SVGEGT. CDR3 coding DNA: TGTGCCAGCGATCCGGGACAGGGGGCTCGTAGAGAGACCCAGTACTTC. It translates to CASDPGQGARRETQYF.

This clonotype came up many times. V is TRBV7-2 and J is TRBJ1-3; 7 positions match TRBD1. The germline V gene encodes CDR1 SGHTA and CDR2 FQGNSA. The CDR3 is 17 residues long. J was trimmed by 4 bases and V by 1 base; bases with no gene match: 10. CDR3 residues: CASSLGTGSGLGNTIYF. DNA for the CDR3: TGTGCCAGCAGCTTAGGGACAGGATCCGGGCTAGGAAACACCATATATTTT. The full variable domain, its missing parts supplied by reference TRBV7-2 and TRBJ1-3, is GAGVSQSPSNKVTEKGKDVELRCDPISGHTALYWYRQSLGQGLEFLIYFQGNSAPDKSGLPSDRFSAERTGGSVSTLTIQRTQQEDSAVYLCASSLGTGSGLGNTIYFGEGSWLTVV.

This clonotype has at least ten counts. The chain uses TRBV19 and TRBJ1-1; a possible D gene is TRBD1 (5 bases). Trimming took 6 bases from V and 0 from J, leaving 11 bases between them. Germline loops: CDR1 LNHDA, CDR2 SQIVND (reference sequence). The CDR3 runs to 14 residues. CDR3 nucleotide sequence: TGTGCCAGTAGCGGGGCGGGGTTGAACACTGAAGCTTTCTTT. Encoded protein: CASSGAGLNTEAFF. The full variable domain, in which reference TRBV19 and TRBJ1-1 provide the parts outside the CDR3, is DGGITQSPKYLFRKEGQNVTLSCEQNLNHDAMYWYRQDPGQGLRLIYYSQIVNDFQKGDIAEGYSVSREKKESFPLTVTSAQKNPTAFYLCASSGAGLNTEAFFGQGTRLTVV.

This clonotype came up many times. The rearrangement joins TRBV12-3 or TRBV12-4 to TRBJ1-5, with unresolved D. The CDR3 has 15 amino acids. V was cut by 3 bases and J by 2 bases, with 11 bases left in between. The CDR3 loop is CASSFRVIGNQPQHF. CDR3 nucleotides: TGTGCCAGCAGTTTCCGGGTAATTGGCAATCAGCCCCAGCATTTT.

This clonotype occurred many times. The J gene is TRBJ2-2, the V gene TRBV10-3; 10 bases line up with TRBD2. This CDR3 region has 16 residues. In germline, CDR1 is ENHRY, CDR2 SYGVKD. The V gene end was trimmed by 5 bases and the J gene end by 1 base; junction bases not matched to a gene: 4. The CDR3 coding sequence is TGTGCCATCAGTAGCGGGACTAGCGAGAACACCGGGGAGCTGTTTTTT. Translation: CAISSGTSENTGELFF.